These 13 T cell receptor beta chains came from one sample sequenced in a study of cytomegalovirus exposure and HLA in healthy donors. PCR employed 60 Vbeta and 13 Jbeta primers. Measured with immunoSEQ multiplex PCR; TCRdb has only the in-frame clones, and not every one. Among roughly 150,000 clones listed, roughly 75% were seen once. Sequenced material: PBMCs. Receptors originate from a young man in good health and CMV-seropositive.

This sequence joins TRBV7-9 and TRBJ1-3; D uncertain. The V gene's germline CDR1 is SEHNR and CDR2 FQNEAQ (reference sequence). The CDR3 consists of 18 residues. V gave up 7 bases and J gave up 0 bases, with 22 bases separating them. CDR3 sequence (DNA): TGTGCCAGCATCGCGATGGGAGGGCCCCTTCACTCTGGAAACACCATATATTTT. It specifies CASIAMGGPLHSGNTIYF.

This clone has a handful of counts. The rearrangement joins TRBV15 to TRBJ1-4; D is perhaps TRBD1 (5 bases). Per germline, CDR1 LNHNV and CDR2 YYDKDF (reference sequence). Trimming removed 0 bases from V and 3 bases from J, with 11 bases in between. CDR3 length equals 16 residues. CDR3 residues: CATSRDPTAANEKLFF. CDR3 DNA: TGTGCCACCAGCAGAGACCCGACAGCCGCTAATGAAAAACTGTTTTTT.

V and J are TRBV6-6 and TRBJ2-5; 8 nucleotides match TRBD1. The J segment lost 2 bases and the V segment lost 8 bases, leaving 7 bases of the junction unmatched. Per germline, CDR1 MNHNY and CDR2 SVGAGI (reference sequence). The CDR3 contains 14 residues. The CDR3 coding sequence is TGTGCCAGCGAATGGGACAGGAGGCAAGAGACCCAGTACTTC. This translates into CASEWDRRQETQYF.

This clone appeared once. This chain connects TRBV6-5 to TRBJ2-7; TRBD1 aligns across 9 bases. The CDR3 runs 14 residues. J was trimmed by 1 base and V by 4 bases; bases with no gene match: 2. CDR1 MNHEY and CDR2 SVGAGI come from the germline V gene. CDR3 loop: CASSWDRESYEQYF. CDR3 coding DNA: TGTGCCAGCAGTTGGGACAGGGAATCCTACGAGCAGTACTTC.

This clone was observed a few times. This chain uses TRBV2 with TRBJ2-1; no clear D. V lost 6 bases and J lost 9, with 9 bases in between. CDR3 length: 11 amino acids. The V gene's germline CDR1 is SNHLY and CDR2 FYNNEI. The CDR3 sequence is CASSPRGEQFF. The CDR3 coding sequence is TGTGCCAGCAGCCCAAGAGGTGAGCAGTTCTTC.

In this sample, this clone turned up once. CDR3 DNA sequence: TGTGCCAGCAGTTTACGTACGACTAGCGGGAGTATGATAGATACGCAGTATTTT. The encoded protein is CASSLRTTSGSMIDTQYF. The V gene is TRBV28, the J gene TRBJ2-3; 12 bases map to TRBD2. Per the germline V gene, CDR1 is MDHEN and CDR2 is SYDVKM. This CDR3 has 18 residues. V shed 2 bases and J 5 bases; nucleotides not matched to a gene: 11.

The chain uses TRBV18 and TRBJ2-7, with 7 bases aligning to TRBD2. This CDR3 comprises 14 residues. CDR1 and CDR2 (germline): KGHSH, LQKENI. The V and J ends lost 3 bases and 7 bases, in that order; junction bases with no gene match: 9. The DNA of the CDR3 is TGTGCCAGCTCACCCACACGGGGGGACGAGGAGCAGTACTTC. As protein: CASSPTRGDEEQYF.

The chain uses TRBV2 and TRBJ1-4; D might be TRBD1 (5 bases). CDR1 is SNHLY and CDR2 is FYNNEI in the germline V gene. This CDR3 comprises 16 residues. V was pared by 4 bases and J by 0 bases, with 12 bases between. This CDR3 reads CASSGSWGATNEKLFF. The DNA for the CDR3 is TGTGCCAGCAGTGGCTCATGGGGGGCAACTAATGAAAAACTGTTTTTT.

The chain combines TRBV7-2 with TRBJ2-5, with 11 positions matching TRBD2. The germline gives CDR1 SGHTA, CDR2 FQGNSA. V lost 1 base and J lost 2; bases outside the gene matches: 3. This CDR3 spans 16 amino acids. The CDR3: CASSLVAGGIQETQYF. In nucleotides, the CDR3 is TGTGCCAGCAGCTTAGTAGCGGGAGGGATACAAGAGACCCAGTACTTC.

The chain has TRBV9 and TRBJ1-2; tentative D call: TRBD1 (6 bases). There are 14 residues in the CDR3. CDR1 is SGDLS and CDR2 is YYNGEE in the germline V gene. Trimming shortened V by 5 bases and J by 4 bases, and 15 bases separated the two germline ends. CDR3 nucleotide sequence: TGTGCCAGCAGGCACGGACAGTCTGGCTATGGCTACACCTTC. It yields the protein CASRHGQSGYGYTF.

The rearrangement links TRBV10-3 to TRBJ1-1; 7 nucleotides agree with TRBD1. Germline CDR1 and CDR2: ENHRY and SYGVKD. Trimming took 5 bases from V and 5 from J; bases not matched to a gene: 8. The CDR3 runs to 14 residues. The chain's CDR3 is CAISTLQGLTEAFF. The DNA of the CDR3 is TGTGCCATCAGTACTTTACAGGGGTTGACTGAAGCTTTCTTT.

This rearrangement joins TRBV30 to TRBJ2-1; TRBD2 aligns across 11 bases. This CDR3 has 14 amino acids. The V gene's germline CDR1 is GTSNPN and CDR2 SVGIG (reference sequence). The junction had 6 bases not matched to a gene; V was cut back by 7 bases and J by 4 bases. The CDR3 coding sequence is TGTGCCTCAACGCTAGCGGGAGGTTACAATGAGCAGTTCTTC. Amino acid sequence: CASTLAGGYNEQFF.

The chain links TRBV7-9 to TRBJ2-5, with a weak D call TRBD2 (5 bases). CDR1 and CDR2 from the germline V gene are SEHNR and FQNEAQ (reference sequence). V lost 5 bases and J 5 bases, leaving 18 bases between the germline ends. This CDR3 spans 15 amino acids. This CDR3 is CASSTRIGMGETQYF. The CDR3 DNA sequence: TGTGCCAGCAGCACCCGGATCGGGATGGGGGAGACCCAGTACTTC. Full variable domain (missing parts from reference TRBV7-9 and TRBJ2-5): DTGVSQNPRHKITKRGQNVTFRCDPISEHNRLYWYRQTLGQGPEFLTYFQNEAQLEKSRLLSDRFSAERPKGSFSTLEIQRTEQGDSAMYLCASSTRIGMGETQYFGPGTRLLVL.